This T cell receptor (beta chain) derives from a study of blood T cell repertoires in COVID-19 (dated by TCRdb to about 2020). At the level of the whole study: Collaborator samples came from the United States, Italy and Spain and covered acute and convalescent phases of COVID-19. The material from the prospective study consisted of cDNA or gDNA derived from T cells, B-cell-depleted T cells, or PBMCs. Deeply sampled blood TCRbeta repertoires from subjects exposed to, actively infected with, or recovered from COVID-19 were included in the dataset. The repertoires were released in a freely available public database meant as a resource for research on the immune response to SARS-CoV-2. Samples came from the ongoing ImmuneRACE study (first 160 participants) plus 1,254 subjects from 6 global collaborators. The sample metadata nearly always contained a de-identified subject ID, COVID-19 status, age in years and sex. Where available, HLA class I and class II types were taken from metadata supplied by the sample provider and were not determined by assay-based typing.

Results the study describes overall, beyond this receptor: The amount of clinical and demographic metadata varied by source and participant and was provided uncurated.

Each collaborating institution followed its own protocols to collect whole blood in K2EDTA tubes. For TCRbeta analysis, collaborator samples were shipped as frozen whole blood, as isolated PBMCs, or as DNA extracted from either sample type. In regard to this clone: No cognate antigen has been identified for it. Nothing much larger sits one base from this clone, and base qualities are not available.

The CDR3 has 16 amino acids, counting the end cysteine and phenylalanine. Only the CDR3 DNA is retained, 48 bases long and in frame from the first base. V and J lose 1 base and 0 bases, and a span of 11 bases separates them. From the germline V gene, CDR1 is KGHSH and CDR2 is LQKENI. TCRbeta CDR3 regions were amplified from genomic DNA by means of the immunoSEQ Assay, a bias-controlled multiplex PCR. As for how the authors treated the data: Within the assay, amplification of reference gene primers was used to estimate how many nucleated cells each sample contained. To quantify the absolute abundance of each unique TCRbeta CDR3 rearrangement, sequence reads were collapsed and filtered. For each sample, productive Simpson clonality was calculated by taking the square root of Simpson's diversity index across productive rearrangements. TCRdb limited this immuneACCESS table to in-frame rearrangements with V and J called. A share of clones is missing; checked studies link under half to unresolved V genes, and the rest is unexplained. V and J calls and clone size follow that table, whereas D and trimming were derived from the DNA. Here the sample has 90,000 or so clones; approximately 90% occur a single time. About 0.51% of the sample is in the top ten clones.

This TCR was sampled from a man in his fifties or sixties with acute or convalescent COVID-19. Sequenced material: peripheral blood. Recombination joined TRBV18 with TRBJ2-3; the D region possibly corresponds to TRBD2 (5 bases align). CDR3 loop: CASSPRSGESTDTQYF. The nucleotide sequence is TGTGCCAGCTCACCACGTTCCGGGGAGAGCACAGATACGCAGTATTTT.